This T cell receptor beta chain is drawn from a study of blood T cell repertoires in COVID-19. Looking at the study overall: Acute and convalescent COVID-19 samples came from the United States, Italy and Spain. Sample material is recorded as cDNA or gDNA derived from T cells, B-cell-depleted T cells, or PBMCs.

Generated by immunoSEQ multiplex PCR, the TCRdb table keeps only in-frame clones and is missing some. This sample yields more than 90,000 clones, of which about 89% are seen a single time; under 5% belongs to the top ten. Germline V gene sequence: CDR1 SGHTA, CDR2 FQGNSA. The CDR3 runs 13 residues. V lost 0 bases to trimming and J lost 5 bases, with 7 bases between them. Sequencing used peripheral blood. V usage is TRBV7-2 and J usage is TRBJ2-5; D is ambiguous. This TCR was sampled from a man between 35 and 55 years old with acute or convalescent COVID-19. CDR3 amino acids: CASSLALRETQYF. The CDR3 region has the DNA TGTGCCAGCAGCTTAGCGCTCAGGGAGACCCAGTACTTC. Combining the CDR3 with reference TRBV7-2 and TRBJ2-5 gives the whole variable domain GAGVSQSPSNKVTEKGKDVELRCDPISGHTALYWYRQSLGQGLEFLIYFQGNSAPDKSGLPSDRFSAERTGGSVSTLTIQRTQQEDSAVYLCASSLALRETQYFGPGTRLLVL.